This T cell receptor beta chain was captured in a study of circulating and synovial CD4+ cells in juvenile arthritis. Germline V gene data show CDR1 as ENHRY and CDR2 as SYGVKD. The CDR3 sequence is 18 residues long. V trimming: 2 bases; J trimming: 1 base; junction bases outside the gene matches: 5. Profiled with immunoSEQ multiplex PCR; TCRdb holds only in-frame clones, not every one. The data hold fewer than 40,000 clones, with roughly 95% observed a single time. Samples derive from patients with active juvenile idiopathic arthritis. Points from the study as a whole: T cell genome counts differed by at least an order of magnitude between CPL and CD4 samples. Some such blood samples were as oligoclonal as synovium.

Regarding this clone: The antigen remains unidentified.

The sequenced sample was CD4+ T cells from blood. This rearrangement joins TRBV10-3 to TRBJ2-1; 13 positions agree with TRBD2. The origin of this receptor is a human donor with juvenile idiopathic arthritis. The CDR3, as DNA: TGTGCCATCAGTGAGGCGCCGGGACTAGCGGGATCCTACAATGAGCAGTTCTTC. Its translation is CAISEAPGLAGSYNEQFF.